The next 32 T cell receptor beta chains were all read from a single sample in a study of identical twins. Each CDR3 protein is one row after TCRdb ran MiXCR on the 5' RACE reads. The repertoire holds about 570,000 distinct CDR3 sequences, with roughly 9.5% as singletons. The sample was also reused in another study, on yellow fever vaccine responses in identical twins.

The sequencing input was PBMCs. Receptors originate from a woman under 30 in good health.

This clonotype was counted only a few times. V is TRBV3-1 and J is TRBJ1-2; D is ambiguous. V lost 3 bases, J lost 5 bases, and 16 bases lay in between. The germline gives CDR1 LGHDT, CDR2 YNNKEL (reference sequence). This CDR3 spans 15 amino acids. The CDR3 protein is CASSQGTGRVYGYTF. CDR3 coding DNA: TGTGCCAGCAGCCAGGGCACTGGACGGGTTTATGGCTACACCTTC.

In this sample, this clonotype turned up many times. This chain uses TRBV6-5 with TRBJ2-3; TRBD2 aligns across 8 bases. V lost 4 bases to trimming and J lost 2 bases; unmatched junction nucleotides: 2. The CDR3 covers 14 residues. Germline V gene sequence: CDR1 MNHEY, CDR2 SVGAGI. In nucleotides, the CDR3 is TGTGCCAGCAGTTTTAGCGGGACCACAGATACGCAGTATTTT. It translates to CASSFSGTTDTQYF.

This clonotype has a count of ten or more. The chain couples TRBV24-1 to TRBJ2-7; 9 bases map to TRBD1. The germline CDR1 and CDR2 sequences are KGHDR and SFDVKD. This CDR3 spans 13 amino acids. Unmatched junction bases numbered 5, after V lost 7 bases and J lost 5 bases. CDR3 protein: CATRNDRGDEQYF. The CDR3 DNA reads TGTGCCACCAGAAACGACAGGGGGGACGAGCAGTACTTC.

The V gene is TRBV12-3 or TRBV12-4, the J gene TRBJ1-5; D not resolved. V lost 4 bases to trimming and J lost 4 bases, with 14 bases between them. The length of the CDR3 is 15 residues. CDR3 bases: TGTGCCAGCAGTTCGAAGCCATTATGGAATCAGCCCCAGCATTTT. Translated, it gives CASSSKPLWNQPQHF.

This rearrangement joins TRBV7-8 to TRBJ2-1, with 10 bases identical to TRBD2. CDR1 SGHVS and CDR2 FQNEAQ come from the germline V gene. The CDR3 length is 17 residues. The junction had 13 bases not matched to a gene; V was cut back by 1 base and J by 10 bases. The CDR3 protein is CASSLELISGRVEEQFF. The CDR3 DNA reads TGTGCCAGCAGCTTAGAGTTAATAAGCGGGAGGGTTGAAGAGCAGTTCTTC.

This clonotype was seen a few times. The chain has TRBV20-1 and TRBJ2-7, with D possibly being TRBD1 (6 bases). Trimming cost V 0 bases and J 1 base, with 13 bases left between them. Germline CDR1 is DFQATT and CDR2 is SNEGSKA (reference sequence). CDR3 length: 15 amino acids. The CDR3 sequence: CSARDFAGTSYEQYF. Here the CDR3 DNA reads TGCAGTGCTAGAGATTTTGCCGGGACATCCTACGAGCAGTACTTC.

This clonotype was counted many times. The chain has TRBV28 and TRBJ2-2, with a weak D call TRBD2 (6 bases). With 3 bases removed from V and 2 bases from J, the gap between germline ends came to 19 bases. Germline V gene lookup returns CDR1 MDHEN and CDR2 SYDVKM. CDR3 size: 18 residues. The DNA for the CDR3 is TGTGCCAGCAGTTTCCGCGGGGTAGCGGTTGGAAACACCGGGGAGCTGTTTTTT. This encodes CASSFRGVAVGNTGELFF. The full variable domain, with the rest looked up from reference TRBV28 and TRBJ2-2, is DVKVTQSSRYLVKRTGEKVFLECVQDMDHENMFWYRQDPGLGLRLIYFSYDVKMKEKGDIPEGYSVSREKKERFSLILESASTNQTSMYLCASSFRGVAVGNTGELFFGEGSRLTVL.

The chain combines TRBV5-1 with TRBJ2-3, with a tentative D call TRBD1 (5 bases). Germline CDR1 is SGHRS and CDR2 is YFSETQ. Trimming took 3 bases from V and 4 from J, leaving 15 bases between them. The CDR3 runs to 15 residues. CDR3 DNA: TGCGCCAGCAGCTCCCCAGGGATATCGGCAGATACGCAGTATTTT. Protein sequence: CASSSPGISADTQYF. The full variable domain, rest sourced from reference TRBV5-1 and TRBJ2-3, is KAGVTQTPRYLIKTRGQQVTLSCSPISGHRSVSWYQQTPGQGLQFLFEYFSETQRNKGNFPGRFSGRQFSNSRSEMNVSTLELGDSALYLCASSSPGISADTQYFGPGTRLTVL.

This clonotype was seen at least ten times. The rearrangement uses TRBV5-1 and TRBJ2-1; possibly TRBD2 for D (5 bases). Trimming shortened V by 3 bases and J by 10 bases, and 14 bases separated the two germline ends. The V gene's germline CDR1 is SGHRS and CDR2 YFSETQ. CDR3 size: 13 residues. CDR3 nucleotide sequence: TGCGCCAGCAGCTCCGGACTCATCCGGGAGCAGTTCTTC. Its protein is CASSSGLIREQFF.

The sample holds many counts of this clonotype. The chain has TRBV4-2 and TRBJ2-3, with D perhaps being TRBD1 or TRBD2 (5 bases each). This CDR3 comprises 15 residues. Germline loops: CDR1 LGHNA, CDR2 YNFKEQ. The V and J ends lost 1 base and 1 base respectively, with 9 bases between them. The CDR3 DNA is TGTGCCAGCAGCCAAGGAGGGACCGGCACAGATACGCAGTATTTT. It yields the protein CASSQGGTGTDTQYF.

The chain carries TRBV3-1 and TRBJ2-1; no clear D gene. Trimming left V 0 bases short and J 3 bases short, with 9 bases between. The V gene's germline CDR1 is LGHDT and CDR2 YNNKEL (reference sequence). This CDR3 comprises 15 residues. CDR3 loop: CASSQDSAVYNEQFF. The CDR3 DNA reads as TGTGCCAGCAGCCAAGATTCGGCCGTCTACAATGAGCAGTTCTTC.

This clonotype was detected only a few times. The chain joins TRBV7-9 to TRBJ2-7; D unclear. This CDR3 has 13 amino acids. V lost 5 bases, J lost 3 bases, and 11 bases lay in between. Germline-derived CDR1 and CDR2 are SEHNR and FQNEAQ (reference sequence). The CDR3 reads CASSLPPLYEQYF. Here the CDR3 DNA reads TGTGCCAGCAGCCTCCCCCCACTCTACGAGCAGTACTTC.

The V gene is TRBV20-1, the J gene TRBJ1-4; D is ambiguous. V shed 1 base and J shed 1 base, with 13 bases lying between them. The CDR3 sequence is 16 residues long. CDR1 is DFQATT and CDR2 is SNEGSKA in the germline V gene (reference sequence). This chain's CDR3 is CSARVLGGVTNEKLFF. The CDR3 DNA reads TGCAGTGCTAGAGTGCTGGGCGGGGTAACTAATGAAAAACTGTTTTTT.

There are a few counts of this clonotype. The V and J genes are TRBV5-1 and TRBJ2-3; D gene uncertain. CDR3 size: 14 residues. V was clipped by 5 bases and J by 3 bases, with 13 bases between them. CDR1 and CDR2 (germline): SGHRS, YFSETQ. The CDR3 sequence: CASSWGPATDTQYF. The CDR3 bases are TGCGCCAGCAGTTGGGGTCCCGCGACAGATACGCAGTATTTT. The full variable domain, completed using reference TRBV5-1 and TRBJ2-3, is KAGVTQTPRYLIKTRGQQVTLSCSPISGHRSVSWYQQTPGQGLQFLFEYFSETQRNKGNFPGRFSGRQFSNSRSEMNVSTLELGDSALYLCASSWGPATDTQYFGPGTRLTVL.

The chain links TRBV9 to TRBJ2-5; 9 nucleotides match TRBD2. CDR1 and CDR2 (germline): SGDLS, YYNGEE. V was pared by 3 bases and J by 5 bases, with 11 bases of the junction left unmatched. The CDR3 consists of 16 residues. The CDR3 DNA sequence: TGTGCCAGCAGCGAAGGGCGGGGGGGCCTGCCGGAGACCCAGTACTTC. Its translation: CASSEGRGGLPETQYF.

This clonotype has just a few counts. The rearrangement uses TRBV29-1 and TRBJ2-7; the match to TRBD1 covers 7 bases. The germline V gene encodes CDR1 SQVTM and CDR2 ANQGSEA. With 8 bases clipped from V and 5 bases from J, the junction kept 9 bases outside the gene matches. CDR3 length: 12 amino acids. The CDR3 sequence: CSIVVGGDEQYF. CDR3 DNA: TGCAGCATTGTAGTAGGGGGCGACGAGCAGTACTTC.

This clonotype was detected ten times or more. The chain is built from TRBV2 and TRBJ2-6; D not resolved. CDR1 and CDR2 (germline): SNHLY, FYNNEI. The CDR3 has 15 residues. The V gene lost 6 bases and the J gene lost 0 bases, with 9 bases spanning the gap. CDR3 DNA: TGTGCCAGCAGACAGTATTTCTCTGGGGCCAACGTCCTGACTTTC. Protein sequence: CASRQYFSGANVLTF.

The rearrangement uses TRBV19 and TRBJ2-1, with 10 bases aligning to TRBD2. V lost 8 bases and J lost 1; bases outside the gene matches: 5. The CDR3 contains 15 residues. The germline CDR1 and CDR2 sequences are LNHDA and SQIVND (reference sequence). The CDR3 here is CASSTSGKSYNEQFF. In DNA form, the CDR3 reads TGTGCCAGTTCAACTAGCGGGAAGTCCTACAATGAGCAGTTCTTC.

There are many counts of this clonotype. J is TRBJ1-1 and V is TRBV5-6; no reliable D call. From germline, CDR1 is SGHDT and CDR2 YYEEEE. The CDR3 extends over 14 amino acids. The V end was cut by 1 base, the J end by 0 bases, with 7 bases between. CDR3 nucleotide sequence: TGTGCCAGCAGCTTGCCGGGGTTGAACACTGAAGCTTTCTTT. Translation: CASSLPGLNTEAFF. Filled out from reference TRBV5-6 and TRBJ1-1, the complete variable domain reads DAGVTQSPTHLIKTRGQQVTLRCSPKSGHDTVSWYQQALGQGPQFIFQYYEEEERQRGNFPDRFSGHQFPNYSSELNVNALLLGDSALYLCASSLPGLNTEAFFGQGTRLTVV.

This clonotype was counted at least ten times. This chain joins TRBV5-1 and TRBJ2-1; 9 nucleotides line up with TRBD1. The CDR3 sequence is 16 residues long. Germline V gives CDR1 SGHRS, CDR2 YFSETQ. The ends lost 3 bases at V and 2 bases at J; junction bases unmatched: 6. The CDR3 nucleotides are TGCGCCAGCAGCTCACAGGGGGCAGACGCCTACAATGAGCAGTTCTTC. It yields the protein CASSSQGADAYNEQFF.

V usage is TRBV25-1 and J usage is TRBJ2-7, with 15 bases lining up with TRBD2. This CDR3 is built from 18 residues. Germline trimming cut 3 bases from V and 0 bases from J; bases unmatched to any gene: 6. Germline V CDR1 and CDR2: MGHDK, SYGVNS. CDR3 bases: TGTGCCAGCAGTGAGGGACTAGCGGGGGGACTAAGCTCCTACGAGCAGTACTTC. Translation: CASSEGLAGGLSSYEQYF.

This clonotype was detected only a few times. The genes are TRBV11-2 and TRBJ2-1; TRBD2 aligns across 10 bases. The ends lost 5 bases at V and 7 bases at J; junction bases unmatched: 8. Germline V lookup: CDR1 SGHAT, CDR2 FQNNGV. CDR3 size: 15 residues. The CDR3: CASSTVAGGLNEQFF. CDR3 nucleotide sequence: TGTGCCAGCAGCACCGTAGCGGGGGGATTGAATGAGCAGTTCTTC. Complete variable domain (other parts from reference TRBV11-2 and TRBJ2-1): EAGVAQSPRYKIIEKRQSVAFWCNPISGHATLYWYQQILGQGPKLLIQFQNNGVVDDSQLPKDRFSAERLKGVDSTLKIQPAKLEDSAVYLCASSTVAGGLNEQFFGPGTRLTVL.

This clonotype has at least ten counts. The rearrangement joins TRBV7-2 to TRBJ2-1; TRBD2 matches at 7 bases. Germline V gene data show CDR1 as SGHTA and CDR2 as FQGNSA. There are 15 residues in the CDR3. Trimming removed 3 bases from V and 2 bases from J; junction bases left unmatched: 4. CDR3 sequence: CASSLGGSAYNEQFF. The CDR3 DNA follows: TGTGCCAGCAGCTTGGGCGGGAGTGCCTACAATGAGCAGTTCTTC.

This clonotype was seen a few times. The V call is TRBV7-8, the J call TRBJ2-7; D gene ambiguous. Germline values: CDR1 SGHVS, CDR2 FQNEAQ. The V end lost 5 bases, the J end lost 3 bases, and 14 bases lay between the germline ends. This CDR3 comprises 14 residues. The CDR3 nucleotides read TGTGCCAGCAGCCCCCGTGGGGAAAACTACGAGCAGTACTTC. Translating it yields CASSPRGENYEQYF.

This clonotype was found many times. The rearrangement joins TRBV5-1 to TRBJ2-2; 10 bases map to TRBD1. CDR1 is SGHRS and CDR2 is YFSETQ in the germline V gene. CDR3 length: 14 amino acids. V shed 6 bases and J 5 bases; nucleotides not matched to a gene: 4. The CDR3 loop is CASNGQGGTGELFF. CDR3 coding DNA: TGCGCCAGCAACGGACAGGGGGGGACCGGGGAGCTGTTTTTT.

The rearrangement joins TRBV28 to TRBJ2-1, with TRBD1 as a possible D gene (5 bases). V lost 3 bases to trimming and J lost 5 bases, with 14 bases between them. The CDR3 extends over 15 amino acids. From germline, CDR1 is MDHEN and CDR2 SYDVKM. The CDR3 sequence: CASSFLQGNNNEQFF. The CDR3 region has the DNA TGTGCCAGCAGTTTCCTCCAGGGTAACAACAATGAGCAGTTCTTC.

This clonotype occurred a few times. The chain carries TRBV6-1 and TRBJ2-4, with a weak D call TRBD2 (5 bases). The CDR3 has 17 residues. V was pared by 5 bases and J by 2 bases, with 19 bases between. Germline CDR1 and CDR2: MNHNS and SASEGT. CDR3 coding DNA: TGTGCCAGCAGTCTTAGGGCAGACGGGATAACCAAAAACATTCAGTACTTC. It codes for CASSLRADGITKNIQYF.

This chain connects TRBV7-8 to TRBJ2-7, with D uncertain. In germline, CDR1 is SGHVS, CDR2 FQNEAQ. This CDR3 is built from 17 residues. Trimming stripped 3 bases from V and 0 bases from J, with 18 bases between. This CDR3 is CASSFPLPAGSSYEQYF. CDR3 nucleotide sequence: TGTGCCAGCAGCTTCCCTCTCCCGGCCGGAAGCTCCTACGAGCAGTACTTC.

This clonotype has a count of ten or more. The CDR3 DNA follows: TGCAGCGTTGTGGGACACCACTCCTACGAGCAGTACTTC. It encodes CSVVGHHSYEQYF. The chain uses TRBV29-1 and TRBJ2-7, with a weak D call TRBD1 (6 bases). This CDR3 has 13 residues. CDR1 is SQVTM, CDR2 ANQGSEA, per germline. V was trimmed by 4 bases and J by 0 bases, leaving 10 bases between them.

This sequence joins TRBV10-3 and TRBJ2-7; the match to TRBD2 covers 7 bases. The CDR3 spans 13 residues. Germline V CDR1 and CDR2: ENHRY, SYGVKD. The junction had 8 bases not matched to a gene; V was cut back by 6 bases and J by 6 bases. The CDR3 spells CAIRGGLAGEQYF. The CDR3, as DNA: TGTGCCATCAGGGGAGGGCTAGCTGGCGAGCAGTACTTC.

This clonotype was observed many times. This chain connects TRBV7-9 to TRBJ2-7; D not resolved. CDR3 length: 13 amino acids. Germline V gene data show CDR1 as SEHNR and CDR2 as FQNEAQ (reference sequence). The V end was cut by 5 bases, the J end by 0 bases, with 8 bases between. The CDR3 bases are TGTGCCAGCAGCCTCCACGACTCCTACGAGCAGTACTTC. Its protein product is CASSLHDSYEQYF.

This clonotype came up many times. The rearrangement links TRBV9 to TRBJ1-2; the D gene is possibly TRBD1 (5 bases). This CDR3 has 15 residues. V lost 3 bases and J lost 0, with 12 bases in between. The germline V gene has CDR1 SGDLS and CDR2 YYNGEE. The CDR3, as DNA: TGTGCCAGCAGCGGCGGGACGCATGCTAACTATGGCTACACCTTC. This encodes CASSGGTHANYGYTF.